The 9 T cell receptor beta chains below come from one sample, sequenced in a study of blood T cell repertoires in COVID-19. Repertoires were generated with immunoSEQ multiplex PCR, while TCRdb's copy carries only in-frame clones and drops some. In the table there are approximately 290,000 clones, 89% of which are singletons. Sequencing was carried out using peripheral blood. These receptors were collected from a woman aged 55 to 70 with acute or convalescent COVID-19.

The V call is TRBV4-1, the J call TRBJ2-1, with 7 bases that match TRBD1. Unmatched junction bases numbered 6, after V lost 2 bases and J lost 5 bases. There are 15 residues in the CDR3. CDR1 and CDR2 from the germline V gene are MGHRA and YSYEKL. The CDR3 DNA reads as TGCGCCAGCAGCCAACTCGGGACAGTTCACAATGAGCAGTTCTTC. The encoded protein is CASSQLGTVHNEQFF.

The chain is built from TRBV27 and TRBJ2-1; 7 bases line up with TRBD2. The CDR3 runs to 13 residues. Germline CDR1 is MNHEY and CDR2 is SMNVEV (reference sequence). The J segment lost 9 bases and the V segment lost 5 bases, leaving 7 bases of the junction unmatched. CDR3 loop: CASSPRGGGEQFF. Written as DNA, the CDR3 is TGTGCCAGCAGTCCCCGTGGGGGGGGTGAGCAGTTCTTC.

The rearrangement links TRBV15 to TRBJ1-1; 7 bases align to TRBD1. Germline V gene sequence: CDR1 LNHNV, CDR2 YYDKDF (reference sequence). The V segment lost 5 bases and the J segment 5 bases; nucleotides outside the gene matches: 14. The CDR3 sequence is 16 residues long. The CDR3 bases are TGTGCCACCAGCCCGCGGACAGGACGGTCGGGGACTGAAGCTTTCTTT. As protein: CATSPRTGRSGTEAFF. Looking up the rest from reference TRBV15 and TRBJ1-1 gives the full variable domain: DAMVIQNPRYQVTQFGKPVTLSCSQTLNHNVMYWYQQKSSQAPKLLFHYYDKDFNNEADTPDNFQSRRPNTSFCFLDIRSPGLGDTAMYLCATSPRTGRSGTEAFFGQGTRLTVV.

The chain joins TRBV6-2 or TRBV6-3 to TRBJ2-7; D may be TRBD2 (7 bases). The V end was cut by 3 bases, the J end by 3 bases, with 12 bases between. Germline values: CDR1 MNHEY, CDR2 SVGEGT. The CDR3 runs 14 residues. CDR3 bases: TGTGCCAGCAGTTATGGGGGGGCCCTCTACGAGCAGTACTTC. Translated, it gives CASSYGGALYEQYF.

The V and J genes are TRBV4-3 and TRBJ1-1, with D possibly TRBD1 on 6 matching bases. Trimming took 1 base from V and 1 from J, leaving 13 bases between them. The CDR3 loop spans 16 amino acids. The germline CDR1 and CDR2 sequences are LGHNA and YSLEER. The CDR3 nucleotides read TGCGCCAGCAGCCAAGTTATGGGGGGGGCGAACACTGAAGCTTTCTTT. Its protein product is CASSQVMGGANTEAFF.

Comment on this clone: At one of its ends the junction is not consistent with the germline gene, which may arise from a read error. This rearrangement joins TRBV7-7 to TRBJ2-4, with 7 bases fitting TRBD2. Germline CDR1 SSHAT, CDR2 FNYEAQ (reference sequence). The CDR3 is 13 residues long. CDR3 in amino acids: CASSPDGGYIQYF. In DNA form, the CDR3 reads TGTGCTAGCAGCCCAGACGGGGGGTACATTCAGTACTTC.

This clone was seen once. This chain links TRBV6-6 with TRBJ1-5; 9 nucleotides agree with TRBD1. Germline V lookup: CDR1 MNHNY, CDR2 SVGAGI (reference sequence). The CDR3 is 15 residues long. The trim removed 6 bases at V and 4 bases at J, leaving 7 bases unmatched. The CDR3 protein is CASSWGQGGNQPQHF. The CDR3 DNA reads TGTGCCAGCAGCTGGGGACAGGGAGGAAATCAGCCCCAGCATTTT.

This chain connects TRBV7-9 to TRBJ2-4, with D uncertain. V was clipped by 1 base and J by 8 bases, with 9 bases between them. The CDR3 is 13 residues long. Germline CDR1 is SEHNR and CDR2 is FQNEAQ (reference sequence). CDR3 nucleotide sequence: TGTGCCAGCAGCTTAGTAGTGGTGGACATTCAGTACTTC. Its translation is CASSLVVVDIQYF.

The chain carries TRBV30 and TRBJ1-3; D uncertain. Germline V gives CDR1 GTSNPN, CDR2 SVGIG (reference sequence). The CDR3 loop spans 13 amino acids. V lost 7 bases to trimming and J lost 0 bases, with 10 bases between them. CDR3 DNA sequence: TGTGCCTCGGAAGGCGGCTCTGGAAACACCATATATTTT. Protein: CASEGGSGNTIYF. Variable domain in full (rest from reference TRBV30 and TRBJ1-3): SQTIHQWPATLVQPVGSPLSLECTVEGTSNPNLYWYRQAAGRGLQLLFYSVGIGQISSEVPQNLSASRPQDRQFILSSKKLLLSDSGFYLCASEGGSGNTIYFGEGSWLTVV.